The 19 T cell receptor beta chains in this list originate from one sample, sequenced in a study of cytomegalovirus exposure and HLA in healthy donors. Amplification used 60 Vbeta primers and 13 Jbeta primers. Measured with immunoSEQ multiplex PCR; TCRdb has only the in-frame clones, and not every one. The table lists over 150,000 clones, approximately 90% of them singletons. The sequencing input was PBMCs. The receptors derive from a woman aged 25 to 39 in good health and CMV-seronegative.

The genes are TRBV6-5 and TRBJ1-3; 10 bases map to TRBD1. The germline V gene has CDR1 MNHEY and CDR2 SVGAGI. The junction had 3 bases not matched to a gene; V was cut back by 0 bases and J by 4 bases. This CDR3 has 16 residues. The CDR3 reads CASSYSTGGRGNTIYF. CDR3 DNA: TGTGCCAGCAGTTACTCGACAGGGGGCAGGGGAAACACCATATATTTT.

This chain links TRBV29-1 with TRBJ2-5; unclear D gene. Germline lookup yields CDR1 SQVTM and CDR2 ANQGSEA. V was clipped by 4 bases and J by 5 bases, with 5 bases between them. The CDR3 extends over 10 amino acids. The CDR3 DNA reads as TGCAGCGTTGTCGGTGAGACCCAGTACTTC. Amino acids: CSVVGETQYF.

The chain is built from TRBV27 and TRBJ2-1; possible D gene TRBD2, 5 bases. CDR1 and CDR2 from the germline V gene are MNHEY and SMNVEV (reference sequence). The length of the CDR3 is 15 residues. Trimming removed 3 bases at V and 4 bases at J, with 13 bases between. As DNA, the CDR3 is TGTGCCAGCAGTTTGGGGAGAACCCCTTACAATGAGCAGTTCTTC. Translation: CASSLGRTPYNEQFF.

The chain couples TRBV27 to TRBJ2-7; 8 nucleotides agree with TRBD1. Germline V gives CDR1 MNHEY, CDR2 SMNVEV (reference sequence). The CDR3 consists of 12 residues. V trimming: 5 bases; J trimming: 7 bases; junction bases outside the gene matches: 4. This CDR3 is CASSPGGKEQYF. CDR3 DNA: TGTGCCAGCAGTCCAGGGGGCAAAGAGCAGTACTTC.

In regard to this clone: A read error may produce the germline difference seen at one junction end. The chain has TRBV18 and TRBJ2-7, with D possibly matching TRBD1 (6 bases). CDR3 length equals 13 residues. CDR1 is KGHSH, CDR2 LQKENI, per germline. CDR3 sequence: CASSSPTGYQQYF. The CDR3 DNA reads as TGTGCCAGCTCATCACCTACAGGGTATCAGCAGTACTTC.

The chain recombines TRBV5-6 with TRBJ1-2, with TRBD1 matching over 8 bases. V lost 4 bases, J lost 0 bases, and 5 bases stayed unmatched. Germline values: CDR1 SGHDT, CDR2 YYEEEE. The CDR3 is 15 residues long. Here the CDR3 reads CASSKDRGTNYGYTF. CDR3 nucleotides: TGTGCCAGCAGCAAAGACAGGGGTACTAACTATGGCTACACCTTC.

In nucleotides, the CDR3 is TGTGCCAGCAGCATCGGGACAGGAGAATACAATGAGCAGTTCTTC. It codes for CASSIGTGEYNEQFF. This chain joins TRBV11-1 and TRBJ2-1; 8 bases are a match to TRBD1. The CDR3 loop spans 15 amino acids. Germline-derived CDR1 and CDR2 are SGHAT and FQDESV (reference sequence). V dropped 5 bases and J dropped 4; count of bases not matched to a gene: 7.

The V gene is TRBV7-9, the J gene TRBJ2-7, with 7 bases that match TRBD2. Germline-derived CDR1 and CDR2 are SEHNR and FQNEAQ (reference sequence). With V trimmed by 5 bases and J by 2 bases, 3 bases remained unmatched. CDR3 length: 13 residues. The CDR3 reads CASSQRGTYEQYF. CDR3 in DNA: TGTGCCAGCAGCCAGCGGGGAACCTACGAGCAGTACTTC.

This sequence joins TRBV6-6 and TRBJ1-5; tentatively, D is TRBD1 (6 bases). The V end lost 0 bases, the J end lost 7 bases, and 13 bases lay between the germline ends. This CDR3 contains 15 residues. Germline-derived CDR1 and CDR2 are MNHNY and SVGAGI (reference sequence). Written as DNA, the CDR3 is TGTGCCAGCAGTTACTCGGGCAGGGGAGACCAGCCCCAGCATTTT. It translates to CASSYSGRGDQPQHF.

A few counts support this clone. V gene TRBV6-1 combines with J gene TRBJ2-2; 11 nucleotides align to TRBD2. Germline V gene lookup returns CDR1 MNHNS and CDR2 SASEGT. J lost 4 bases, V lost 7 bases, and 8 bases had no gene match. There are 16 residues in the CDR3. DNA for the CDR3: TGTGCCAGCACTGTAGCGGGAGGGGACGTCACCGGGGAGCTGTTTTTT. Protein product: CASTVAGGDVTGELFF.

The rearrangement joins TRBV28 to TRBJ2-6; perhaps TRBD2 as D (6 bases). This CDR3 region has 17 residues. The germline CDR1 and CDR2 sequences are MDHEN and SYDVKM. With 6 bases removed from V and 0 bases from J, the gap between germline ends came to 15 bases. Here the CDR3 DNA reads TGTGCCAGCAGGGGGGGTGTTGTTCGCTCTGGGGCCAACGTCCTGACTTTC. Amino acid sequence: CASRGGVVRSGANVLTF.

This clone was seen only a few times. The chain has TRBV7-8 and TRBJ1-4; the D is unclear. Trimming pared 1 base from V and 8 bases from J, leaving 8 bases between. CDR1 and CDR2 from the germline V gene are SGHVS and FQNEAQ. CDR3 size: 13 residues. This CDR3 reads CASSLGGAEKLFF. CDR3 nucleotide sequence: TGTGCCAGCAGCTTAGGCGGCGCGGAAAAACTGTTTTTT.

The chain carries TRBV28 and TRBJ2-7; no clear D gene. The ends were cut back, 2 bases at V and 2 bases at J, with 13 bases in the middle. Germline CDR1 is MDHEN and CDR2 is SYDVKM. The CDR3 length is 15 residues. The CDR3 region is CASSLSRVIAYEQYF. CDR3 nucleotides: TGTGCCAGCAGTTTAAGCCGAGTAATAGCCTACGAGCAGTACTTC.

The chain recombines TRBV27 with TRBJ2-7, with 7 nucleotides matching TRBD2. Trimming removed 7 bases from V and 5 bases from J; junction bases left unmatched: 11. The germline V gene has CDR1 MNHEY and CDR2 SMNVEV (reference sequence). There are 14 residues in the CDR3. CDR3 in amino acids: CASTSWGLPDEQYF. The CDR3 nucleotides read TGTGCCAGCACCTCATGGGGACTACCGGACGAGCAGTACTTC.

The chain links TRBV4-1 to TRBJ2-7; 7 nucleotides match TRBD1. CDR1 is MGHRA and CDR2 is YSYEKL in the germline V gene. CDR3 size: 16 residues. V gave up 3 bases and J gave up 2 bases; unmatched junction bases: 10. CDR3 sequence: CASSHSLTQGTYEQYF. CDR3 nucleotide sequence: TGCGCCAGCAGCCACTCCCTGACACAGGGGACCTACGAGCAGTACTTC.

This clone has only a few counts. The chain has TRBV5-6 and TRBJ2-1, with D perhaps matching TRBD2 (6 bases). This CDR3 spans 15 amino acids. The V and J ends lost 4 bases and 1 base respectively, with 12 bases between them. The germline V gene encodes CDR1 SGHDT and CDR2 YYEEEE. Here the CDR3 DNA reads TGTGCCAGCAGCGGAGGGCGGGGTTCCTACAATGAGCAGTTCTTC. The encoded protein is CASSGGRGSYNEQFF.

This sequence joins TRBV7-9 and TRBJ2-5; D remains unclear. The V gene lost 1 base and the J gene lost 4 bases, with 4 bases spanning the gap. Germline V gives CDR1 SEHNR, CDR2 FQNEAQ (reference sequence). The CDR3 is 12 amino acids. CDR3 loop: CASSLVSETQYF. Written as DNA, the CDR3 is TGTGCCAGCAGCTTAGTATCAGAGACCCAGTACTTC. The whole variable domain, remainder taken from reference TRBV7-9 and TRBJ2-5, is DTGVSQNPRHKITKRGQNVTFRCDPISEHNRLYWYRQTLGQGPEFLTYFQNEAQLEKSRLLSDRFSAERPKGSFSTLEIQRTEQGDSAMYLCASSLVSETQYFGPGTRLLVL.

The chain employs TRBV18 and TRBJ2-7, with unresolved D. Trimming removed 3 bases from V and 2 bases from J, with 8 bases in between. There are 13 residues in the CDR3. Germline V gene sequence: CDR1 KGHSH, CDR2 LQKENI. The CDR3 DNA is TGTGCCAGCTCACCTCCACGCGCCTACGAGCAGTACTTC. Protein sequence: CASSPPRAYEQYF.

The rearrangement joins TRBV5-1 to TRBJ2-3, with 8 bases aligning to TRBD1. With V trimmed by 4 bases and J by 4 bases, 8 bases remained unmatched. This CDR3 has 15 residues. CDR1 and CDR2 (germline): SGHRS, YFSETQ. CDR3 residues: CASSTDRGAPDTQYF. In DNA form, the CDR3 reads TGCGCCAGCAGCACCGACAGGGGAGCCCCAGATACGCAGTATTTT.